This T cell receptor (beta chain) originates from a study of T cell clonality in common variable immunodeficiency. General study findings and limits: Fewer deletions and N-nucleotide insertions were reportedly seen in common variable immunodeficiency TCR beta sequences.

This clone was seen many times. What it binds is unknown. Read data end 3 residues before the CDR3 end; the end is taken from the germline J gene. TCRdb's table, derived via immunoSEQ multiplex PCR, lists solely in-frame clones and lacks some. The sample shows more than 65,000 clones, none of them appearing just once. With 0 bases removed from V and 4 bases from J, the gap between germline ends came to 9 bases. The CDR3 extends over 13 amino acids. Germline loops: CDR1 GTSNPN, CDR2 SVGIG (reference sequence). This chain connects TRBV30 to TRBJ2-5; a possible D gene is TRBD2 (6 bases). The sample consisted of peripheral blood mononuclear cells. The sequence came from a person aged 18 to 70 in good health. Partial CDR3 DNA: TGTGCCTGGAGTGTAGGAGGGCCAGAGACC. Translating gives CAWSVGGPET. From start to end, the CDR3 is CAWSVGGPETQYF.